Below, 6 T cell receptor beta chains from the same sample are listed, as sequenced in a study of T cell changes during pregnancy in multiple sclerosis. This table comes from immunoSEQ multiplex PCR, and its TCRdb copy is limited to in-frame clones, with some not included. The sample gives some 80,000 clones, approximately 89% of which show up once; under 3% is in the top ten. Here the sequenced sample was peripheral blood, taken in the first trimester of pregnancy. These receptors originate from a female donor with multiple sclerosis, enrolled in a pregnancy study.

The V and J genes are TRBV7-9 and TRBJ2-7; unclear D gene. The CDR3 has 16 amino acids. The germline V gene encodes CDR1 SEHNR and CDR2 FQNEAQ (reference sequence). The V gene lost 5 bases and the J gene lost 2 bases, with 19 bases spanning the gap. CDR3 DNA: TGTGCCAGCAGCCCAGAGTCCTCGACAATCACCTACGAGCAGTACTTC. Its protein product is CASSPESSTITYEQYF. Complete variable domain (other parts from reference TRBV7-9 and TRBJ2-7): DTGVSQNPRHKITKRGQNVTFRCDPISEHNRLYWYRQTLGQGPEFLTYFQNEAQLEKSRLLSDRFSAERPKGSFSTLEIQRTEQGDSAMYLCASSPESSTITYEQYFGPGTRLTVT.

The CDR3 region is CASSPDSSNQPQHF. The CDR3 bases are TGTGCCAGTTCCCCAGACAGCTCCAATCAGCCCCAGCATTTT. The genes are TRBV19 and TRBJ1-5, with a tentative D call TRBD1 (5 bases). V lost 8 bases, J lost 3 bases, and 14 bases lay in between. The CDR3 consists of 14 residues. Germline CDR1 is LNHDA and CDR2 is SQIVND (reference sequence).

This clone is a singleton in its sample. CDR3 amino acids: CASSLAIGGLTQYF. The CDR3 coding sequence is TGTGCCAGCAGTTTGGCCATAGGGGGTTTAACGCAGTATTTT. The V gene is TRBV27, the J gene TRBJ2-3; D may be TRBD1 (6 bases). V dropped 3 bases and J dropped 9 bases, with 16 bases sitting between them. The CDR3 is made up of 14 amino acids. The germline V gene has CDR1 MNHEY and CDR2 SMNVEV (reference sequence).

The V and J genes are TRBV9 and TRBJ2-1; 8 bases map to TRBD1. Germline lookup yields CDR1 SGDLS and CDR2 YYNGEE. The V gene end was trimmed by 4 bases and the J gene end by 4 bases; junction bases not matched to a gene: 10. CDR3 length: 16 amino acids. The CDR3 loop reads CASSLATGGLYNEQFF. The CDR3 DNA follows: TGTGCCAGCAGCCTTGCTACAGGGGGTTTATACAATGAGCAGTTCTTC.

The chain joins TRBV15 to TRBJ2-1; D perhaps matches TRBD2 (7 bases). V was pared by 5 bases and J by 9 bases, with 11 bases between. The CDR3 runs 12 residues. Germline CDR1 LNHNV, CDR2 YYDKDF (reference sequence). The CDR3 protein is CATSGGGGEQFF. The CDR3 nucleotides read TGTGCCACCAGCGGGGGAGGGGGTGAGCAGTTCTTC.

This sequence joins TRBV10-3 and TRBJ1-4; 7 bases align to TRBD1. The ends lost 5 bases at V and 8 bases at J; junction bases unmatched: 17. Per germline, CDR1 ENHRY and CDR2 SYGVKD. There are 17 residues in the CDR3. This CDR3 reads CAISTKGIGQELEKLFF. In DNA form, the CDR3 reads TGTGCCATCAGTACCAAGGGGATCGGACAGGAACTAGAAAAACTGTTTTTT.